Here is one T cell receptor beta chain with its context. Produced via immunoSEQ multiplex PCR; TCRdb's table is partial and in-frame only. The table has approximately 2,000,000 clones, 80% to 95% seen once. The data stem from a study of shared clonotypes between healthy human individuals. In germline, CDR1 is LNHDA, CDR2 SQIVND (reference sequence). V was pared by 0 bases and J by 4 bases, with 4 bases between. The CDR3 is made up of 13 amino acids. The rearrangement links TRBV19 to TRBJ1-3; D ambiguous. This TCR was recovered from a man between 18 and 35 years old in good health. Some clones in this sample may be carry-over from other donors' samples. The specimen was naive CD4+ T cells from PBMCs. Subset specified: CD45RA+ positively selected. CDR3 sequence: CASSIDRGNTIYF. The DNA of the CDR3 is TGTGCCAGTAGTATAGATCGCGGAAACACCATATATTTT.